This T cell receptor beta chain comes out of a study of T cell changes during pregnancy in multiple sclerosis. The assay was immunoSEQ multiplex PCR, and TCRdb's table has in-frame clones only and misses some. The sample carries nearly 45,000 clones, 90% to 97% recorded once. This CDR3 is 14 amino acids long. Losses at the gene ends were 2 bases for V and 16 bases for J; bases not matched to a gene: 13. The germline gives CDR1 LGHNA, CDR2 YSLEER. The rearrangement links TRBV4-3 to TRBJ2-1; 8 bases fit TRBD2. The sample was peripheral blood, taken in the second trimester of pregnancy. The TCR comes from a female donor with multiple sclerosis, enrolled in a pregnancy study. The CDR3 protein is CASSQRERAGALFF. CDR3 sequence (DNA): TGCGCCAGCAGCCAAAGAGAAAGAGCGGGGGCCCTATTCTTC.